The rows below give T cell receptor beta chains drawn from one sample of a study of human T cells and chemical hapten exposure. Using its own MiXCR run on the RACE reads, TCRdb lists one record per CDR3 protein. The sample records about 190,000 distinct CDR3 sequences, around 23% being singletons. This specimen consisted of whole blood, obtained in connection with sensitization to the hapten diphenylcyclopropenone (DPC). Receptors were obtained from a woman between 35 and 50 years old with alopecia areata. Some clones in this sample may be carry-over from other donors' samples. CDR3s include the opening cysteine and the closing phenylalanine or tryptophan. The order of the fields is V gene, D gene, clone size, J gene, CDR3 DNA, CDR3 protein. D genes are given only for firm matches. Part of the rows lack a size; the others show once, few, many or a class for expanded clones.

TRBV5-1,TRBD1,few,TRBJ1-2,TGCGCCAGCAGCAGTACAGGGGGCGACGACTATGGCTACACCTTC,CASSSTGGDDYGYTF
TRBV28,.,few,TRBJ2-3,TGTGCCAGCGGGTCTGACGGGACAGATACGCAGTATTTT,CASGSDGTDTQYF
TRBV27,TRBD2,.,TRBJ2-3,TGTGCCAGCAGTCACGGGAGGGCAGGTACGCAGTATTTT,CASSHGRAGTQYF
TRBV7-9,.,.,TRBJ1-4,TGTGCCAGCAGCAACTCGCTAAAGGGGGGAGTTTATGAAAAACTGTTTTTT,CASSNSLKGGVYEKLFF
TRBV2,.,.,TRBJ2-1,TGTGCCAGCAGGACAGGTTTGAAGGAGCAGTTCTTC,CASRTGLKEQFF
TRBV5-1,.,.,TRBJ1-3,TGCGCCAGCAGCTTGGACACCTCCTCTGGAAACACCATATATTTT,CASSLDTSSGNTIYF
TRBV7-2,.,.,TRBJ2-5,TGTGCCAGCAGGAAAGCGCCCGGGATCCAGACCCAGTACTTC,CASRKAPGIQTQYF
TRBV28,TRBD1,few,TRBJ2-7,TGTGCCAGCCACACAGGGGCCTACGAGCAGTACTTC,CASHTGAYEQYF
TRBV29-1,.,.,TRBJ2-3,TGCAACGCTGAGGTTCAGATCCAAGATACGCAGTATTTT,CNAEVQIQDTQYF
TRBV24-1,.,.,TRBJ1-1,TGTGCCACCAGTGACCCTCCCTCGGGACGAGCTTTCTTT,CATSDPPSGRAFF
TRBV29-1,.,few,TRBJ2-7,TGCAGCGCCGGGAGGGGACAGGGCTACGAGCAGTACTTC,CSAGRGQGYEQYF
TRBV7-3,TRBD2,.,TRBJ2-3,TGTGCCAGCAGCTACCTAGCGGGAGACGCAGATACGCAGTATTTT,CASSYLAGDADTQYF
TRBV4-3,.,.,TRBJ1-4,TGCGCCAGCAGCCGCGTCGGTGGCGTTGATGAAAAACTGTTTTTT,CASSRVGGVDEKLFF
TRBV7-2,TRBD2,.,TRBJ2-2,TGTGCCAGCAGCCAGACTAGCGGGACAACCGGGGAGCTGTTTTTT,CASSQTSGTTGELFF